These T cell receptor beta chains were read from a single sample in a study of blood T cell repertoires in COVID-19. The data were produced by immunoSEQ multiplex PCR, yet TCRdb's version contains in-frame clones alone and is incomplete. The sample holds approximately 250,000 clones, about four fifths seen once. The specimen was peripheral blood. The receptors were gathered from a middle-aged woman who had recovered from COVID-19. CDR3s include the opening cysteine and the closing phenylalanine or tryptophan. The D gene is left open where the match is weak. Size is stated for part of the rows, as once, few or many counts, or as a class when the clone is expanded.

d_call j_call clone_size v_call cdr3_nt cdr3_aa
TRBD1 TRBJ1-2 . TRBV28 TGTGCCAGCAGTTTCTTAAGGACAGGGGGATCCAGCTACACCTTC CASSFLRTGGSSYTF
TRBD2 TRBJ2-5 . TRBV6-1 TGTGCCAGCAGTGAAAGCGGGGGGCAAGAGACCCAGTACTTC CASSESGGQETQYF
TRBD1 TRBJ2-7 many TRBV2 TGTGCCAGCAGTCGGACAGGAACGGGTCGCGAGCAGTACTTC CASSRTGTGREQYF
. TRBJ1-6 . TRBV20-1 TGCAGTGCTAGTGACCTAAGGGGACGGGGGTTGTATAATTCACCCCTCCACTTT CSASDLRGRGLYNSPLHF
. TRBJ1-5 . TRBV5-1 TGCGCCAGCAGCTTGGAGGAGGGGGGGGATCAGCCCCAGCATTTT CASSLEEGGDQPQHF
. TRBJ1-5 . TRBV7-9 TGTGCCAGCAGCCCGGACAGCCTTAGCAATCAGCCCCAGCATTTT CASSPDSLSNQPQHF
TRBD1 TRBJ1-5 . TRBV3-1/TRBV3-2 TGTGCCAGCAGCCAGCAACCGGGACAGGGATTTCAGCCCCAGCATTTT CASSQQPGQGFQPQHF
TRBD1 TRBJ2-1 . TRBV30 TGTGCCTGGAGAGAGGGACAGGGGGGCTACAATGAGCAGTTCTTC CAWREGQGGYNEQFF
. TRBJ2-5 . TRBV5-4 TGTGCCAGCAGCCCCCCCGGGAATCAAGAGACCCAGTACTTC CASSPPGNQETQYF
. TRBJ1-2 . TRBV5-1 TGCGCCAGCAGCTTCGACAGAGTCCTCTATGGCTACACCTTC CASSFDRVLYGYTF
. TRBJ2-5 . TRBV7-3 TGTGCCAGCAGCTTAGGGGGGGCCCAAGAGACCCAGTACTTC CASSLGGAQETQYF
. TRBJ1-5 . TRBV6-5 TGTGCCAGCACCCAACAGGGAGGCAATCAGCCCCAGCATTTT CASTQQGGNQPQHF
TRBD2 TRBJ2-7 . TRBV30 TGTGCCTGGAGGGGCGGGGGTTACGAGCAGTACTTC CAWRGGGYEQYF
. TRBJ1-1 . TRBV30 TGTGCCTGGAGCCGTTCTGACTATGAAGCTTTCTTT CAWSRSDYEAFF
TRBD2 TRBJ2-5 . TRBV4-1 TGCGCCAGCAGCCTTACGGGACTAGTGACGGAGACCCAGTACTTC CASSLTGLVTETQYF
TRBD1 TRBJ2-7 few TRBV7-6 TGTGCCAGCAGCTTAGGCTGGGACAGGGGGCGGCCGGACAACGAGCAGTACTTC CASSLGWDRGRPDNEQYF
. TRBJ2-6 . TRBV5-1 TGCGCCAGCAGTCCCGGGTCTGGGGCCAACGTCCTGACTTTC CASSPGSGANVLTF
. TRBJ2-6 . TRBV28 TGTGCCAGCAGTTTACCCTTAAACAGGTACTCTGGGGCCAACGTCCTGACTTTC CASSLPLNRYSGANVLTF
. TRBJ2-4 . TRBV11-3 TGTGCCAGCAGCTTAGAAAAGGGGGTACGCCAAAACATTCAGTACTTC CASSLEKGVRQNIQYF
. TRBJ1-2 . TRBV28 TGTGCCAGCAGCCCCTCGGGGGGAACGGACTATGGCTACACCTTC CASSPSGGTDYGYTF
. TRBJ2-5 once TRBV30 TGTGCCTGGAGTGCCCTGAGTGGGGGGTACCAAGAGACCCAGTACTTC CAWSALSGGYQETQYF
. TRBJ2-2 few TRBV5-1 TGCGCCAGCAGCTTGGTGGTGGGAGCCGGGGAGCTGTTTTTT CASSLVVGAGELFF
. TRBJ2-5 . TRBV5-1 TGCGCCAGCAGGAGGCAGCAAGAGACCCAGTACTTC CASRRQQETQYF
TRBD1 TRBJ2-5 . TRBV3-1/TRBV3-2 TGTGCCAGCAGCCCAACCGCAGGGGGCGCGGGAGAGACCCAGTACTTC CASSPTAGGAGETQYF
TRBD1 TRBJ1-6 many TRBV7-2 TGTGCCAGCAGCCCGAGGGGGCACGATAATTCACCCCTCCACTTT CASSPRGHDNSPLHF
. TRBJ1-2 . TRBV29-1 TGCAGCGCCGCAGGGTCAGCGCACGGCTACACCTTC CSAAGSAHGYTF
TRBD1 TRBJ2-5 . TRBV5-5 TGTGCCAGCAGCTCAGGGGGCTTAGGGACCCAGTACTTC CASSSGGLGTQYF
. TRBJ1-4 . TRBV2 TGTGCCAGCTCGGGGGAAACTAATGAAAAACTGTTTTTT CASSGETNEKLFF
TRBD1 TRBJ1-6 once TRBV5-1 TGCGCCAGCAGCTTGCAGACAGGGGAGAATTCACCCCTCCACTTT CASSLQTGENSPLHF
. TRBJ2-1 once TRBV5-1 TGCGCCAGCAGCTTGGTGGGCCGGGAAGGTGAGCAGTTCTTC CASSLVGREGEQFF
. TRBJ2-7 . TRBV28 TGTGCCAGCACTCAGGGTTTAGAGCAGTACTTC CASTQGLEQYF
. TRBJ2-7 . TRBV2 TGTGCCAGCAGTGGTCAGGGTGACTCCTACGAGCAGTACTTC CASSGQGDSYEQYF
. TRBJ1-2 . TRBV19 TGTGCCAGTAGTATCTCAGGTCTCTATGGCTACACCTTC CASSISGLYGYTF
. TRBJ2-2 . TRBV5-6 TGTGCCAGCAGCTTGGCGGCAGGTCGAGCCGGGGAGCTGTTTTTT CASSLAAGRAGELFF
TRBD1 TRBJ2-3 . TRBV5-1 TGCGCCAGCAGCTTGTCCCGGGACAGTCACTCTAGCACAGATACGCAGTATTTT CASSLSRDSHSSTDTQYF
. TRBJ1-2 few TRBV7-2 TGTGCCAGCAGCCCATCCCCAGGGCACAAAATCTATGGCTACACCTTC CASSPSPGHKIYGYTF
TRBD1 TRBJ1-5 . TRBV10-3 TGTGCCATCAGTGAGTGGGGACAGGGTGCCAATCAGCCCCAGCATTTT CAISEWGQGANQPQHF
. TRBJ2-7 once TRBV2 TGTGCCAGCACGACGGGGTACGAGCAGTACTTC CASTTGYEQYF
TRBD2 TRBJ2-3 . TRBV30 TGTGCCTGGAGGGCTAGCGGTAGCACAGATACGCAGTATTTT CAWRASGSTDTQYF
TRBD1 TRBJ1-2 . TRBV10-3 TGTGCCATCAGTATTGACAGGGCGAACTATGGCTACACCTTC CAISIDRANYGYTF
. TRBJ1-4 . TRBV5-1 TGCGCCAGCGGCAGAGGCCCTAATGAAAAACTGTTTTTT CASGRGPNEKLFF
. TRBJ1-1 . TRBV7-9 TGTGCCAGCAGCTTATATAGCTTGCGCACGGCAGCTTTGAACACTGAAGCTTTCTTT CASSLYSLRTAALNTEAFF
TRBD1 TRBJ1-5 . TRBV6-5 TGTGCCAGCAGTTATGTAACAGGGGGTCAGCCCCAGCATTTT CASSYVTGGQPQHF
. TRBJ2-7 . TRBV18 TGTGCCAGCTCACCACGGGGCCCCCCAGGCGAGCAGTACTTC CASSPRGPPGEQYF
TRBD1 TRBJ1-5 . TRBV2 TGTGCCGGAAGGGACAGTGATCAGCCCCAGCATTTT CAGRDSDQPQHF
TRBD1 TRBJ2-4 . TRBV3-1/TRBV3-2 TGTGCCAGCAGCCGGGGACAGGGATTCATTCAGTACTTC CASSRGQGFIQYF
TRBD2 TRBJ2-2 . TRBV7-2 TGTGCCAGCAGCGAACTAGCGGGGAACACCGGGGAGCTGTTTTTT CASSELAGNTGELFF
TRBD2 TRBJ2-1 . TRBV24-1 TGTGCCACCACTTCGGGGGGAAGCTACAATGAGCAGTTCTTC CATTSGGSYNEQFF
. TRBJ1-5 . TRBV20-1 TGCAGTGCTAGTTATCAACAGGGAAGCAATCAGCCCCAGCATTTT CSASYQQGSNQPQHF
TRBD1 TRBJ1-2 few TRBV7-8 TGTGCCAGCAGCCAAGACGGGACAGGGCTTTCAGGCTACACCTTC CASSQDGTGLSGYTF
. TRBJ1-1 . TRBV4-1 TGCGCCAGCAGCCAAGCTACTCTGAACACTGAAGCTTTCTTT CASSQATLNTEAFF
TRBD1 TRBJ2-1 . TRBV9 TGTGCCAGCAGCCAAAGGGACAGGGGCTCGCCGAATGAGCAGTTCTTC CASSQRDRGSPNEQFF
. TRBJ1-2 . TRBV5-1 TGCGCCAGCAGCTTGCAGGGGCGATATGGCTACACCTTC CASSLQGRYGYTF